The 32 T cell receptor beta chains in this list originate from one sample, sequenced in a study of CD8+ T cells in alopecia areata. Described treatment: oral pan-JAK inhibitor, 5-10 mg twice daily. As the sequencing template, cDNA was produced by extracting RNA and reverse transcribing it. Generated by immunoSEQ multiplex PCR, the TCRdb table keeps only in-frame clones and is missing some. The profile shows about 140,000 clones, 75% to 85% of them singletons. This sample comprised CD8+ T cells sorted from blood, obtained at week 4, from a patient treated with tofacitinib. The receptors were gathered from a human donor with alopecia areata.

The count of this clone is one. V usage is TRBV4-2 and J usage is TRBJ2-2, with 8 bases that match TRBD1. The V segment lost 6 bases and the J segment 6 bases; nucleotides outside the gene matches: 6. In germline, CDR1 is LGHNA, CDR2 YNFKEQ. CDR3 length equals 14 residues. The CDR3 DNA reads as TGTGCCAGCAGACAAACAGGGGGGTCCGGGGAGCTGTTTTTT. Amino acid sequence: CASRQTGGSGELFF.

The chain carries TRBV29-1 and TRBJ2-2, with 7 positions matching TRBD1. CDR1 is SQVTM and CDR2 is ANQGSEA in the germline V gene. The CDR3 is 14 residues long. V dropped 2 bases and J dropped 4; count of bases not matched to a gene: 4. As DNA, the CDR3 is TGCAGCGTTGAATCGGGACAGAGCACCGGGGAGCTGTTTTTT. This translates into CSVESGQSTGELFF.

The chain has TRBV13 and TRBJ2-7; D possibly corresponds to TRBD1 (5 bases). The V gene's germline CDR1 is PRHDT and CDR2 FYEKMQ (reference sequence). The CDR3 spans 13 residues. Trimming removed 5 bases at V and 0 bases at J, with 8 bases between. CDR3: CASSPDSSYEQYF. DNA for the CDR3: TGTGCCAGCAGCCCTGACAGCTCCTACGAGCAGTACTTC. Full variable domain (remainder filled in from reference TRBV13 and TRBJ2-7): AAGVIQSPRHLIKEKRETATLKCYPIPRHDTVYWYQQGPGQDPQFLISFYEKMQSDKGSIPDRFSAQQFSDYHSELNMSSLELGDSALYFCASSPDSSYEQYFGPGTRLTVT.

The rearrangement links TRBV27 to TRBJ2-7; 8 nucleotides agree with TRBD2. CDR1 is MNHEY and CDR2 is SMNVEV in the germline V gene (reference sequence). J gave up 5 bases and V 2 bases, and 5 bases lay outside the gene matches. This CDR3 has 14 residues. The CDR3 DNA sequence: TGTGCCAGCAGTTTAGCCGGGGGGGCTGACGAGCAGTACTTC. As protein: CASSLAGGADEQYF.

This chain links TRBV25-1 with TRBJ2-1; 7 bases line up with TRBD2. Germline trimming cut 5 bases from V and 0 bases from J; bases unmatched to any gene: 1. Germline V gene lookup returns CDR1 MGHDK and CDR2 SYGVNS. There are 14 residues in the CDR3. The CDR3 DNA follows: TGTGCCAGCAGTTCGGGGGGCTCCTACAATGAGCAGTTCTTC. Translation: CASSSGGSYNEQFF.

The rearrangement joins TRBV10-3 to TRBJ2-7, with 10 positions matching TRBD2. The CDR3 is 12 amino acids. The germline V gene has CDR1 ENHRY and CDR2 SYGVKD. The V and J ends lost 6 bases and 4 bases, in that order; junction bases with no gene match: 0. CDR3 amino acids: CAIRTSGYEQYF. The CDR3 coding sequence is TGTGCCATCAGGACTAGCGGGTACGAGCAGTACTTC.

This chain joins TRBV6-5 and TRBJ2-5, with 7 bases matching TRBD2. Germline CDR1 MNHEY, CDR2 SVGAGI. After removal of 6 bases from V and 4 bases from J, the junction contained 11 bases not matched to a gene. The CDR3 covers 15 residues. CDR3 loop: CASRLTGGGRETQYF. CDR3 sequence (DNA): TGTGCCAGCAGACTAACAGGCGGGGGAAGAGAGACCCAGTACTTC.

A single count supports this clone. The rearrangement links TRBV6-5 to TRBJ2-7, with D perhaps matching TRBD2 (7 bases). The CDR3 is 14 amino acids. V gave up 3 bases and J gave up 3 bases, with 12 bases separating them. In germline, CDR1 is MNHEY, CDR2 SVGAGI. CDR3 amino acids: CASSYGGGDYEQYF. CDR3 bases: TGTGCCAGCAGTTATGGGGGGGGCGACTACGAGCAGTACTTC.

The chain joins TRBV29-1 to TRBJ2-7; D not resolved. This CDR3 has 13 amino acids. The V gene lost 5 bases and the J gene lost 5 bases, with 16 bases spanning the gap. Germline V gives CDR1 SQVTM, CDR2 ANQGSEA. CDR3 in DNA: TGCAGCGTTTTAGCCGAGTTGGGTGACGAGCAGTACTTC. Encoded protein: CSVLAELGDEQYF.

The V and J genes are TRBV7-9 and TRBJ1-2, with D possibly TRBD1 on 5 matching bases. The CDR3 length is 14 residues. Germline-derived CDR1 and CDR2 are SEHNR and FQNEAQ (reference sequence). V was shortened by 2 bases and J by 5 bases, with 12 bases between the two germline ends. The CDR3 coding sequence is TGTGCCAGCAGCTTACTTGGGACGGCTTATGGCTACACCTTC. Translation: CASSLLGTAYGYTF.

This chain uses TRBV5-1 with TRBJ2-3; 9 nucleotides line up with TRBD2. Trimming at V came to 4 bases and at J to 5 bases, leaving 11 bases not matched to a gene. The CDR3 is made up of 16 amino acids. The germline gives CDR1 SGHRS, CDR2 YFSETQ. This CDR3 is CASSPGAGGAEDTQYF. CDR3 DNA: TGCGCCAGCAGCCCGGGTGCGGGGGGGGCTGAAGATACGCAGTATTTT. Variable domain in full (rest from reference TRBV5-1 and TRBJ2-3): KAGVTQTPRYLIKTRGQQVTLSCSPISGHRSVSWYQQTPGQGLQFLFEYFSETQRNKGNFPGRFSGRQFSNSRSEMNVSTLELGDSALYLCASSPGAGGAEDTQYFGPGTRLTVL.

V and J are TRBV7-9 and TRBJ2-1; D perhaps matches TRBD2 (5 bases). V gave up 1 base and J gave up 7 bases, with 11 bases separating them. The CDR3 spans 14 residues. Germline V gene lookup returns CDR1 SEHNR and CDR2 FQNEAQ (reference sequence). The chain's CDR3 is CASSLVSTGNEQFF. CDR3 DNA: TGTGCCAGCAGCTTAGTTTCTACGGGGAATGAGCAGTTCTTC.

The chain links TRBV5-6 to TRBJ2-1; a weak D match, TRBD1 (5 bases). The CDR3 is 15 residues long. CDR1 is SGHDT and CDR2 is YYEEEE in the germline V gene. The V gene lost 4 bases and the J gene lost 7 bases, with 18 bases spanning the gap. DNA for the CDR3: TGTGCCAGCAGCCGAGGACACACATCTGGGAATGAGCAGTTCTTC. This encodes CASSRGHTSGNEQFF.

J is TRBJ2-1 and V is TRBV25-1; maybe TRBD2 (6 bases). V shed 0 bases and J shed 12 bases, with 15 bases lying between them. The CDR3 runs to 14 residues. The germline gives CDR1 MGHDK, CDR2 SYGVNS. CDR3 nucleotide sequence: TGTGCCAGCAGTGAATACGACCCGGCGGGATCGCAGTTCTTC. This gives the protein CASSEYDPAGSQFF.

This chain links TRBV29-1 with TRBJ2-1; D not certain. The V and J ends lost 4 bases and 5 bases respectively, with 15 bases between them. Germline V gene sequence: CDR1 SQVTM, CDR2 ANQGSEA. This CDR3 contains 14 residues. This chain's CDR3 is CSVVAGLLNNEQFF. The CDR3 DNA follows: TGCAGCGTTGTGGCAGGTTTGCTAAACAATGAGCAGTTCTTC.

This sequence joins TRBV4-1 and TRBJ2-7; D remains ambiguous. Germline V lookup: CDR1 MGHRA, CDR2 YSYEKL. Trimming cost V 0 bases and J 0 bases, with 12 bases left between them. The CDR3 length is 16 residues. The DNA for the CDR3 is TGCGCCAGCAGCCAAGATCTCAGCCTAAGCTCCTACGAGCAGTACTTC. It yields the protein CASSQDLSLSSYEQYF.

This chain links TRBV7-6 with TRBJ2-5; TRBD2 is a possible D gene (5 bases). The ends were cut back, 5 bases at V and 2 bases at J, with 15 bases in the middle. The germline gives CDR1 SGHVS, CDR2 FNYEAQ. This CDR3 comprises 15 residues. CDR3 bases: TGTGCCAGCAGCGCCGAGGGCCCCCGGCAAGAGACCCAGTACTTC. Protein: CASSAEGPRQETQYF.

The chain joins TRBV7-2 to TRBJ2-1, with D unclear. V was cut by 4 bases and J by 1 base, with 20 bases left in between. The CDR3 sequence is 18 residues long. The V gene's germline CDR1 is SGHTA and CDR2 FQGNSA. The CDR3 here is CASSYHRRRIDSYNEQFF. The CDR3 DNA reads TGTGCCAGCAGCTACCATCGGCGACGAATAGATTCCTACAATGAGCAGTTCTTC.

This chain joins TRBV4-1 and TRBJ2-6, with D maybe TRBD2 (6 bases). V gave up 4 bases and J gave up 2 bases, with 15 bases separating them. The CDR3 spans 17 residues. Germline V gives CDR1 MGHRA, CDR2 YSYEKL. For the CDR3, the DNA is TGCGCCAGCAGCCTTGGGCTTTGGGGGGCTGGGGCCAACGTCCTGACTTTC. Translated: CASSLGLWGAGANVLTF.

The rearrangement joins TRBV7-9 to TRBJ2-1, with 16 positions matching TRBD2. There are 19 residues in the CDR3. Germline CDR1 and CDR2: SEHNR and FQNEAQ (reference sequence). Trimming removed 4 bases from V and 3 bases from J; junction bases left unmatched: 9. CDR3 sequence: CASSSSGTSGGAGYNEQFF. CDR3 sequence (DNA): TGTGCCAGCAGCTCCTCCGGGACTAGCGGGGGGGCGGGCTACAATGAGCAGTTCTTC.

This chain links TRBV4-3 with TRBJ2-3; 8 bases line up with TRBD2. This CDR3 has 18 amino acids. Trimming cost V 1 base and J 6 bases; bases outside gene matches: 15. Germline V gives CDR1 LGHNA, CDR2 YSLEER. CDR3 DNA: TGCGCCAGCAGCCAAGGTCCACCCGGGGCGGGGGGCAGGGATACGCAGTATTTT. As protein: CASSQGPPGAGGRDTQYF.

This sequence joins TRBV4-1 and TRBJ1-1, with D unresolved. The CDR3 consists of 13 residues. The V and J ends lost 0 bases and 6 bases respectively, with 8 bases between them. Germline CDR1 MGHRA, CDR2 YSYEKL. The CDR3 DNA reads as TGCGCCAGCAGCCAAGAAGGGTTCTCTGAAGCTTTCTTT. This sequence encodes CASSQEGFSEAFF.

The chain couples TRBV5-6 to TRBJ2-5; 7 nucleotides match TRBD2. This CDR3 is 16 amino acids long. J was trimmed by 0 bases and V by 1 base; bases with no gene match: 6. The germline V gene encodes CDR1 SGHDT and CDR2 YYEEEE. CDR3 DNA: TGTGCCAGCAGCTTGTTTGCCGGGGGGTACCAAGAGACCCAGTACTTC. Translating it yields CASSLFAGGYQETQYF.

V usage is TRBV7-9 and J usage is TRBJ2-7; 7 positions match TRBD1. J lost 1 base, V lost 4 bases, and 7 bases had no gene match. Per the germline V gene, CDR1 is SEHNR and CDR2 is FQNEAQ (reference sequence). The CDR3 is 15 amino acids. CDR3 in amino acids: CASSSTGANSYEQYF. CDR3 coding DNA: TGTGCCAGCAGCTCAACAGGGGCCAATTCCTACGAGCAGTACTTC.

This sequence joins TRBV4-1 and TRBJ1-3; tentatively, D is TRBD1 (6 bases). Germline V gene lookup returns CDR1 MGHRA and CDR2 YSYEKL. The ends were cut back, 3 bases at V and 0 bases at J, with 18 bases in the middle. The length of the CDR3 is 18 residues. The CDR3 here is CASSQASYRVSSGNTIYF. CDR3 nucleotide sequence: TGCGCCAGCAGCCAGGCCTCCTACAGGGTCAGCTCTGGAAACACCATATATTTT.

The CDR3 is CASKAGGGTQYF. As DNA, the CDR3 is TGTGCCAGCAAAGCCGGGGGAGGGACCCAGTACTTC. The V call is TRBV25-1, the J call TRBJ2-5; D may be TRBD2 (6 bases). The V end lost 7 bases, the J end lost 7 bases, and 13 bases lay between the germline ends. This CDR3 region has 12 residues. In germline, CDR1 is MGHDK, CDR2 SYGVNS. The full variable domain, rest sourced from reference TRBV25-1 and TRBJ2-5, is EADIYQTPRYLVIGTGKKITLECSQTMGHDKMYWYQQDPGMELHLIHYSYGVNSTEKGDLSSESTVSRIRTEHFPLTLESARPSHTSQYLCASKAGGGTQYFGPGTRLLVL.

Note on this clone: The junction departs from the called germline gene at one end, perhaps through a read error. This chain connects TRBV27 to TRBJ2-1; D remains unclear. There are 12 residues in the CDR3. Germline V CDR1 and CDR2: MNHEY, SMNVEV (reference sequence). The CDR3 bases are TGTGCCAGCAGTCCTGGGCCTTTGGATCCCATCTTC. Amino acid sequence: CASSPGPLDPIF.

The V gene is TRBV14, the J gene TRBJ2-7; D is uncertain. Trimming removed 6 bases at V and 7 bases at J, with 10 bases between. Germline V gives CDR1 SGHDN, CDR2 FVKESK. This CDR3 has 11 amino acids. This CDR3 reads CASSIHLEQYF. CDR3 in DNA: TGTGCCAGCAGTATACACCTAGAGCAGTACTTC.

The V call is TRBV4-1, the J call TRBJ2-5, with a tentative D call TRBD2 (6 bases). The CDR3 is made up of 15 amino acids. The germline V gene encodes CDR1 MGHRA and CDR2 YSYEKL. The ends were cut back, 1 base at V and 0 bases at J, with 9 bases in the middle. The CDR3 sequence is CASSQVRDYQETQYF. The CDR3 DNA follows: TGCGCCAGCAGCCAAGTAAGGGACTACCAAGAGACCCAGTACTTC.

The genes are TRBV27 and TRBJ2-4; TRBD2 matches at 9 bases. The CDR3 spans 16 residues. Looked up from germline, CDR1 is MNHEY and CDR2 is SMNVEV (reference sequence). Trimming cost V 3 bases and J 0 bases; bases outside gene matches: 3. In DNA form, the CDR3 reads TGTGCCAGCAGTTTTGCTAGCGGGATAGCCAAAAACATTCAGTACTTC. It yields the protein CASSFASGIAKNIQYF.

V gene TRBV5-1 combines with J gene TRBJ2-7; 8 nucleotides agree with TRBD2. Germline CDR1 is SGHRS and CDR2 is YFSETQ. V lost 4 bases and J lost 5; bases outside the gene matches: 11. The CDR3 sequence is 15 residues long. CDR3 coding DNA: TGCGCCAGCAGCCCCTGGTCAGCGGGGGTCAACGAGCAGTACTTC. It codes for CASSPWSAGVNEQYF.

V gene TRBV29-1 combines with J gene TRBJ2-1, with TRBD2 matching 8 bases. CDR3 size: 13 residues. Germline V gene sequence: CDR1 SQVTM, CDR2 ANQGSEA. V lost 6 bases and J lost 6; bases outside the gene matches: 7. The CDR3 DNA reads TGCAGCGTCTCAATACGGGGGGGCAATGAGCAGTTCTTC. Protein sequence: CSVSIRGGNEQFF.